Detailed here is one T cell receptor beta chain. Its target is unknown. The record originates from a study of T cell responses to AZD1222 COVID-19 vaccine. Overall study results and limits: Repertoires were collected only later (after the peak T cell response had occurred).

Trimming cost V 0 bases and J 7 bases, with 10 bases left between them. The CDR3 extends over 15 amino acids. Germline CDR1 MNHNY, CDR2 SVGAGI (reference sequence). Measured with immunoSEQ multiplex PCR; TCRdb has only the in-frame clones, and not every one. The sample holds roughly 100,000 clones, approximately 89% seen once. Sequences were derived from peripheral blood, sampled 28 days after the second dose of the MenACWY control vaccine. This clonotype was obtained from an adult who received the MenACWY meningococcal vaccine as a control. The chain uses TRBV6-6 and TRBJ1-6; unclear D gene. The CDR3, as DNA: TGTGCCAGCAGTTACTCGATGGGGAGCAATTCACCCCTCCACTTT. The encoded protein is CASSYSMGSNSPLHF.